The source of this T cell receptor beta chain is a study of T cells after yellow fever vaccination. Study-wide background: Fractions of limited cellularity were prepared by means of SMART-Seq v4 Ultra Low Input.

The study's findings and limits: The bulk population could contribute abundant contaminating clonotypes to FACS-sorted repertoires. Subsequent booster samples again held most clones from primary vaccination (96% CD4, just under 90% CD8). Clonotype sharing between CD4 and CD8 compartments was small.

A word on this clonotype: Its antigen is unknown.

V lost 0 bases and J lost 3, with 7 bases in between. The CDR3 is 14 residues long. Germline loops: CDR1 SGHRS, CDR2 YFSETQ. TCRdb itself ran the 5' RACE reads through MiXCR, one entry per CDR3 protein. Of 100,000 to 150,000 distinct CDR3 sequences listed, over 12% are singletons. The chain has TRBV5-1 and TRBJ2-1; D is undetermined. This sequence was found in a man aged 18 to 30 who received the YFV17D yellow fever vaccine. Sample: CD8+ T cells sorted from PBMCs, taken 5 days after the yellow fever booster vaccination. The CDR3 DNA sequence: TGCGCCAGCAGCTTGGGACCAGTCTACAATGAGCAGTTCTTC. This translates into CASSLGPVYNEQFF.